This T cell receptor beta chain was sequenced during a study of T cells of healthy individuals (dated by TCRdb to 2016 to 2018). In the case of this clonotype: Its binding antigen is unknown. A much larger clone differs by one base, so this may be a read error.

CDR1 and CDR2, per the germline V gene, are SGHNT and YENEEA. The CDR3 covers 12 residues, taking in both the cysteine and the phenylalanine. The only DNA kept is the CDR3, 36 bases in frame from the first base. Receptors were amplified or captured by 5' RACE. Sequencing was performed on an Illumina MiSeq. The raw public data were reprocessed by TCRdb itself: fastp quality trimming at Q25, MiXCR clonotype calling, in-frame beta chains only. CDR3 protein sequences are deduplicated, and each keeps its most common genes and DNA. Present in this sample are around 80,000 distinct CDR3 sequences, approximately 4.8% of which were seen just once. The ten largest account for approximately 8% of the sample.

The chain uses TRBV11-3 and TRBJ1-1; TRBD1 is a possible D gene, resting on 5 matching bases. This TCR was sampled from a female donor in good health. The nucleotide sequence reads TGTGTCAGCAGCTTAGACCGGGGGAAAGCTTTCTTT. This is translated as CVSSLDRGKAFF. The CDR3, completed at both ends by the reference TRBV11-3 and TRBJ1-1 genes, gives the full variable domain EAGVVQSPRYKIIEKKQPVAFWCNPISGHNTLYWYLQNLGQGPELLIRYENEEAVDDSQLPKDRFSAERLKGVDSTLKIQPAELGDSAVYLCVSSLDRGKAFFGQGTRLTVV.